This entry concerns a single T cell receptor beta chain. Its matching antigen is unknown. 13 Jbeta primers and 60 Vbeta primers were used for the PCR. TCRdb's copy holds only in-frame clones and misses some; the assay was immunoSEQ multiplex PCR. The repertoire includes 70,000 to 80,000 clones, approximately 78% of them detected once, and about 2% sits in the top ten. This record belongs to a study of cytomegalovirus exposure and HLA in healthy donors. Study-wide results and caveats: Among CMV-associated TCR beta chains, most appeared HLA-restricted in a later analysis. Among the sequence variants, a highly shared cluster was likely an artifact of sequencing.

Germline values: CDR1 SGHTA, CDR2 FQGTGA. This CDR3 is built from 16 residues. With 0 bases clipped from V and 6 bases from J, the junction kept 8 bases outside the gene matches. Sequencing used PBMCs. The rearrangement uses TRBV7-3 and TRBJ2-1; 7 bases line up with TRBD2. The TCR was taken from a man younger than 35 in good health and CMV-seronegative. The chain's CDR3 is CASSLTTELAINEQFF. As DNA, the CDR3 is TGTGCCAGCAGCTTAACGACGGAACTAGCGATCAATGAGCAGTTCTTC.